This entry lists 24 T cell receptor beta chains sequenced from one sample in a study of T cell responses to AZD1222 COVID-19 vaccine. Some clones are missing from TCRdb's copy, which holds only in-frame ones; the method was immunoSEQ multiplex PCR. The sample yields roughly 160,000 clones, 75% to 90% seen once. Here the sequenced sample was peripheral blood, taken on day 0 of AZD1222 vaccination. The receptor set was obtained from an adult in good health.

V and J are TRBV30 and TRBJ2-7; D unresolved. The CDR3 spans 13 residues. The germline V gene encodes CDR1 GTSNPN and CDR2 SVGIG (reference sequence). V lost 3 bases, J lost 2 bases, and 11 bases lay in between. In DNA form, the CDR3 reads TGTGCCTGGAGGAGGTGGGCAGCCTACGAGCAGTACTTC. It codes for CAWRRWAAYEQYF.

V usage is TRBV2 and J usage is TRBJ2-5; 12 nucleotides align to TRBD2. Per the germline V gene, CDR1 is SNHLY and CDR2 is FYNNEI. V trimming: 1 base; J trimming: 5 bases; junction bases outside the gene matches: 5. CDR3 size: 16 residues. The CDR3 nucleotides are TGTGCCAGCAGTGAAGTGACTAGCGGGGGCGGGGAGACCCAGTACTTC. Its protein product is CASSEVTSGGGETQYF. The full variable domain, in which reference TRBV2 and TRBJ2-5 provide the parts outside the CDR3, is EPEVTQTPSHQVTQMGQEVILRCVPISNHLYFYWYRQILGQKVEFLVSFYNNEISEKSEIFDDQFSVERPDGSNFTLKIRSTKLEDSAMYFCASSEVTSGGGETQYFGPGTRLLVL.

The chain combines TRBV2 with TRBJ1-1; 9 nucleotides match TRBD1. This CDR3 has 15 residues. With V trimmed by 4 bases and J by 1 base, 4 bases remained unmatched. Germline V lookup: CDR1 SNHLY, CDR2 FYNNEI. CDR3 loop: CASSAGTGRNTEAFF. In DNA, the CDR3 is TGTGCCAGCAGTGCCGGGACAGGGAGGAACACTGAAGCTTTCTTT.

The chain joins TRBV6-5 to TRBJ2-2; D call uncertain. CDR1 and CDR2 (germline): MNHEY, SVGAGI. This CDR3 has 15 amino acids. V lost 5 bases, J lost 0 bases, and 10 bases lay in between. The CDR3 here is CASSLNVPNTGELFF. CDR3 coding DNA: TGTGCCAGCAGTCTTAACGTACCGAACACCGGGGAGCTGTTTTTT.

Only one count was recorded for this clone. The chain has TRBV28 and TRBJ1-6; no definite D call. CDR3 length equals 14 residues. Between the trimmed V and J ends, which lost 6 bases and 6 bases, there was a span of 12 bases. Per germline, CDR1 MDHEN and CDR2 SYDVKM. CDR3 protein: CASRGDSFNSPLHF. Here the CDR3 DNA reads TGTGCCAGCAGAGGAGACTCTTTTAATTCACCCCTCCACTTT.

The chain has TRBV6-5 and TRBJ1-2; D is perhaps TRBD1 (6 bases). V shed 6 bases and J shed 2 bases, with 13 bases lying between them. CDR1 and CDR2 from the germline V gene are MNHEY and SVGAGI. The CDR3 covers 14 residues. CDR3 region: CASSPLGQNYGYTF. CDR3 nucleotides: TGTGCCAGCAGCCCCTTAGGACAGAACTATGGCTACACCTTC.

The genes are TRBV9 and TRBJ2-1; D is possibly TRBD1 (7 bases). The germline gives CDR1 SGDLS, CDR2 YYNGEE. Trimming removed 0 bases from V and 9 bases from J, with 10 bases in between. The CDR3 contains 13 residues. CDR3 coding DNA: TGTGCCAGCAGCGTAGATCAGGGGGGTGAGCAGTTCTTC. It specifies CASSVDQGGEQFF.

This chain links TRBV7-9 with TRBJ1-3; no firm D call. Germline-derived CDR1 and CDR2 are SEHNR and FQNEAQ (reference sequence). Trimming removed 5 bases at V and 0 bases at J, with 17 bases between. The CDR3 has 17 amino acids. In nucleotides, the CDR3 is TGTGCCAGCAGCCGTCTCCACCCGAGGTTCTCTGGAAACACCATATATTTT. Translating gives CASSRLHPRFSGNTIYF.

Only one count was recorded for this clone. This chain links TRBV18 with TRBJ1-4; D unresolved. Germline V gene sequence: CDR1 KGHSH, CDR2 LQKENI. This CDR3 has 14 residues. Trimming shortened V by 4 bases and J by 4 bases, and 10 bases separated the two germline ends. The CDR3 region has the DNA TGTGCCAGCTCACTTAGGACGGGTAATGAAAAACTGTTTTTT. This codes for CASSLRTGNEKLFF.

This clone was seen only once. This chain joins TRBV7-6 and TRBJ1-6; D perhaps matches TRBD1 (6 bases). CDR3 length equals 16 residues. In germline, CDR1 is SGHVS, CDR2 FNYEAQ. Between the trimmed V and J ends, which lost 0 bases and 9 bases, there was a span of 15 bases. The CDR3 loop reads CASSLAQGYEGSPLHF. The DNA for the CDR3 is TGTGCCAGCAGCTTAGCACAGGGATATGAAGGTTCACCCCTCCACTTT.

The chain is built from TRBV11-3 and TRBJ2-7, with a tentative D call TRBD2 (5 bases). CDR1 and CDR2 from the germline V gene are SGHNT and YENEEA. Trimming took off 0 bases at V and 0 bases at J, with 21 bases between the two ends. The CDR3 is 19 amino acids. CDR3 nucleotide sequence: TGTGCCAGCAGCTTAGATCGACCGCGGACTTATACCATCTCCTACGAGCAGTACTTC. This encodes CASSLDRPRTYTISYEQYF.

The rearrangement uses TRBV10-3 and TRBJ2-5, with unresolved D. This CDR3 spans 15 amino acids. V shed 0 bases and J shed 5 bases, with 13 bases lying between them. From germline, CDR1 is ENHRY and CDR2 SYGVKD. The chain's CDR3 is CAISESGGSRETQYF. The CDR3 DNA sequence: TGTGCCATCAGTGAGTCGGGTGGCAGTAGGGAGACCCAGTACTTC.

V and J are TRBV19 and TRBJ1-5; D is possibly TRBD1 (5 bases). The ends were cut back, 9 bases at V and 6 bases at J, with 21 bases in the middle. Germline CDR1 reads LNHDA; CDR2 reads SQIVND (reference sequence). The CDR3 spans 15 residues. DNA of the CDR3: TGTGCCAGCATGTCGGCCGGGGGGGGGATTCAGCCCCAGCATTTT. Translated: CASMSAGGGIQPQHF.

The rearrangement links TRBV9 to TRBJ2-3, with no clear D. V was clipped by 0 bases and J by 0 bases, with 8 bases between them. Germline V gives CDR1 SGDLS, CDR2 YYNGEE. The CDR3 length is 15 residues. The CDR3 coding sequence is TGTGCCAGCAGCGTAGGGTCAGACAGCACAGATACGCAGTATTTT. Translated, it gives CASSVGSDSTDTQYF.

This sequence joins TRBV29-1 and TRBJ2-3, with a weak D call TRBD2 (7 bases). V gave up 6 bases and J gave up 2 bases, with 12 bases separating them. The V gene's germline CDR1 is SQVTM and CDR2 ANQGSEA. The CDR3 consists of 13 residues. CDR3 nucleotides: TGCAGCGTGTCCGGGGGGCACACAGATACGCAGTATTTT. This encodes CSVSGGHTDTQYF.

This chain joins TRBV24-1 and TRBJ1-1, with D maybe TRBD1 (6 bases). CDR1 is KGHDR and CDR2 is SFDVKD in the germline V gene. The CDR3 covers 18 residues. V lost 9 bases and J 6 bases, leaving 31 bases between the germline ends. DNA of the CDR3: TGTGCCACCTCATTCATTTCGGGACAACCCCCCATTTACTCTGAAGCTTTCTTT. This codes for CATSFISGQPPIYSEAFF.

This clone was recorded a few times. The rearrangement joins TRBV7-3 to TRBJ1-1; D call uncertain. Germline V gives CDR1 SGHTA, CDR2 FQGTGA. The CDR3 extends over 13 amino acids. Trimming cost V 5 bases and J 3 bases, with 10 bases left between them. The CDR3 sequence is CASSLDGYTEAFF. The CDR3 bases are TGTGCCAGCAGCCTCGACGGATACACTGAAGCTTTCTTT.

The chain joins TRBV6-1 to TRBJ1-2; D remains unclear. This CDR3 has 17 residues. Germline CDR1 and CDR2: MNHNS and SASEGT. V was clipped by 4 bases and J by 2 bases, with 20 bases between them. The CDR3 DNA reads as TGTGCCAGCAGTGCCTCTAGGGTGGAGGGATTGAACTATGGCTACACCTTC. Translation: CASSASRVEGLNYGYTF.

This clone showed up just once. As DNA, the CDR3 is TGTGCCAGCAGTTTATCAGGGGGCTCCTATAATTCACCCCTCCACTTT. Its protein product is CASSLSGGSYNSPLHF. The V gene is TRBV28, the J gene TRBJ1-6; 7 bases are shared with TRBD1. Germline CDR1 and CDR2: MDHEN and SYDVKM. The CDR3 is made up of 16 amino acids. The V and J ends lost 1 base and 0 bases, in that order; junction bases with no gene match: 0. The complete variable domain, with remaining parts taken from reference TRBV28 and TRBJ1-6, reads DVKVTQSSRYLVKRTGEKVFLECVQDMDHENMFWYRQDPGLGLRLIYFSYDVKMKEKGDIPEGYSVSREKKERFSLILESASTNQTSMYLCASSLSGGSYNSPLHFGNGTRLTVT.

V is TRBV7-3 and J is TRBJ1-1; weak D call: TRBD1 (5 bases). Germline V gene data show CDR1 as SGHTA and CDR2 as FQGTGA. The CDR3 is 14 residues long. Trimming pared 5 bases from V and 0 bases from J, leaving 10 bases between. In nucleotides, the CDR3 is TGTGCCAGCAGCCCAGGGCAGGTGAACACTGAAGCTTTCTTT. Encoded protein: CASSPGQVNTEAFF.

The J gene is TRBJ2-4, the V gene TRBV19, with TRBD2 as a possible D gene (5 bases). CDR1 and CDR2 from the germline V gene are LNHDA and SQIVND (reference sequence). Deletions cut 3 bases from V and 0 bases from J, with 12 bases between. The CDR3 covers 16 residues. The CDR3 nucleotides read TGTGCCAGTAGTATCGGACTCCTGCTAGCCAAAAACATTCAGTACTTC. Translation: CASSIGLLLAKNIQYF. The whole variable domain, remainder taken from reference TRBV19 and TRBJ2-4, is DGGITQSPKYLFRKEGQNVTLSCEQNLNHDAMYWYRQDPGQGLRLIYYSQIVNDFQKGDIAEGYSVSREKKESFPLTVTSAQKNPTAFYLCASSIGLLLAKNIQYFGAGTRLSVL.

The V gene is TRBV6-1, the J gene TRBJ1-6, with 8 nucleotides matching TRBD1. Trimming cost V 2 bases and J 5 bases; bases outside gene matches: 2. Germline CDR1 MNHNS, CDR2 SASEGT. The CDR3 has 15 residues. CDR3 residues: CASSELDRDNSPLHF. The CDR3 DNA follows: TGTGCCAGCAGTGAATTGGACAGGGATAATTCACCCCTCCACTTT.

CDR3 sequence reads: CASSPRDAWNTEAFF. CDR3 DNA: TGCGCCAGCAGCCCCCGGGACGCCTGGAACACTGAAGCTTTCTTT. The rearrangement uses TRBV4-1 and TRBJ1-1; possible D gene TRBD1, 5 bases. Trimming shortened V by 4 bases and J by 1 base, and 13 bases separated the two germline ends. This CDR3 has 15 residues. The V gene's germline CDR1 is MGHRA and CDR2 YSYEKL.

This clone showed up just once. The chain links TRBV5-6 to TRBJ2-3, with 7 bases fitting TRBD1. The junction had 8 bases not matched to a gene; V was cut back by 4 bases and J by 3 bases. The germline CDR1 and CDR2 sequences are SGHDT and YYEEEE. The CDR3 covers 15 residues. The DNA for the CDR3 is TGTGCCAGCAGCAGACAGGGAATAAGGACAGATACGCAGTATTTT. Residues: CASSRQGIRTDTQYF.